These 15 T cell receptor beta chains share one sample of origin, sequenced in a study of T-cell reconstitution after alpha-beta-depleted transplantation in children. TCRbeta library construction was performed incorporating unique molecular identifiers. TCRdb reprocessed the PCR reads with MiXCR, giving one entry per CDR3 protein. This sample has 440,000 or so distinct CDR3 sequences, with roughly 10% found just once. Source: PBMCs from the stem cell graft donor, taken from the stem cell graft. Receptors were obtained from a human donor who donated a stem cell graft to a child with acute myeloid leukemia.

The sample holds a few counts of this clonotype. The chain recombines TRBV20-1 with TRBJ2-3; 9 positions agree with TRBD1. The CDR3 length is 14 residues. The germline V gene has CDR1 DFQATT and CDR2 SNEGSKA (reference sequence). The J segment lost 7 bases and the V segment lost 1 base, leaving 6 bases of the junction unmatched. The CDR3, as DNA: TGCAGTGCTAGAGGGACAGGGGCGGCCTATACGCAGTATTTT. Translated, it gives CSARGTGAAYTQYF.

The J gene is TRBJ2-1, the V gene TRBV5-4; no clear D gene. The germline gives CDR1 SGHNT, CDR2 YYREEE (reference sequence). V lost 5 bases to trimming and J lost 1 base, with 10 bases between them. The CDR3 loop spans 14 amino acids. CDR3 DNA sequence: TGTGCCAGCAGAAAGGACCTATCCTACAATGAGCAGTTCTTC. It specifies CASRKDLSYNEQFF.

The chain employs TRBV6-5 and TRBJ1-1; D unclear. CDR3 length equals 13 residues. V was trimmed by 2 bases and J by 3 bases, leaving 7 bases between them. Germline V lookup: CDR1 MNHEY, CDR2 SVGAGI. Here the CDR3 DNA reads TGTGCCAGCAGTTACGGGCGGGACACTGAAGCTTTCTTT. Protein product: CASSYGRDTEAFF.

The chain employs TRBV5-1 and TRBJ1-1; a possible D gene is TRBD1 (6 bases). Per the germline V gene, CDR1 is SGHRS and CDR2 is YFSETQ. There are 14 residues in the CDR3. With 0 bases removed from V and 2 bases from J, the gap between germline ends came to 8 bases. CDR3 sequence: CASSLGDINTEAFF. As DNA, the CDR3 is TGCGCCAGCAGCTTGGGGGACATCAACACTGAAGCTTTCTTT.

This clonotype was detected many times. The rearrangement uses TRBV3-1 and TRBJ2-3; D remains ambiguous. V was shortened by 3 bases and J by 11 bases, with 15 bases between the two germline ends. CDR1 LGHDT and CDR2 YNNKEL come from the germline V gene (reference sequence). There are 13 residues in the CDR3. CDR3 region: CASSQLTTLEQYF. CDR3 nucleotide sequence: TGTGCCAGCAGCCAGCTAACGACCCTTGAGCAGTATTTT.

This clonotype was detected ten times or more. In DNA, the CDR3 is TGTGCCAGCAGTTTACATTTGGGACCTTCCTACGAGCAGTACGTC. This sequence encodes CASSLHLGPSYEQYV. The chain recombines TRBV27 with TRBJ2-7, with D tentatively TRBD1 or TRBD2 (5 bases each). Germline loops: CDR1 MNHEY, CDR2 SMNVEV (reference sequence). Trimming left V 2 bases short and J 1 base short, with 12 bases between. The CDR3 has 15 amino acids.

The CDR3 DNA sequence: TGTGCCAGCAGCACCGGACCAAGCTCCTACAATGAGCAGTTCTTC. Protein sequence: CASSTGPSSYNEQFF. The V gene is TRBV5-8, the J gene TRBJ2-1; no clear D gene. V shed 4 bases and J shed 0 bases, with 11 bases lying between them. This CDR3 contains 15 residues. Germline CDR1 SGHTS, CDR2 YDEGEE.

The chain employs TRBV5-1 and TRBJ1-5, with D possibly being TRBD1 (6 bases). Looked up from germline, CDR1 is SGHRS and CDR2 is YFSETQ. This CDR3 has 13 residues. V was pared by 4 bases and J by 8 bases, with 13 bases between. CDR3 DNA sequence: TGCGCCAGCAGCGAGACAGGCCCGGAGCCCCAGCATTTT. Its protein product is CASSETGPEPQHF.

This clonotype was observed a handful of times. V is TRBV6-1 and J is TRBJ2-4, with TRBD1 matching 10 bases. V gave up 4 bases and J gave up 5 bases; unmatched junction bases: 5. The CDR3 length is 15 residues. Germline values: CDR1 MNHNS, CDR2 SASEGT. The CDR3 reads CASSGAGTGENIQYF. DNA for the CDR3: TGTGCCAGCAGTGGGGCCGGGACAGGGGAAAACATTCAGTACTTC.

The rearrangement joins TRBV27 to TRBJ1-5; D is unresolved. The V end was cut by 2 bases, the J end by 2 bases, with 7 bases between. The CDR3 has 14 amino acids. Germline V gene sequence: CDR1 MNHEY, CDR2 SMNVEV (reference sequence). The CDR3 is CASSLVAGNQPQHF. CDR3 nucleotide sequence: TGTGCCAGCAGTTTAGTGGCGGGCAATCAGCCCCAGCATTTT.

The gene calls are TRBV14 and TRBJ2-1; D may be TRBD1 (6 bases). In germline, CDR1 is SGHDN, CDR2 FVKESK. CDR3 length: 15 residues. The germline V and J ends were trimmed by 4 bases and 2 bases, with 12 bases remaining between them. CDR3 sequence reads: CASSPEGVTYNEQFF. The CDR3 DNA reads TGTGCCAGCAGCCCCGAGGGGGTTACCTACAATGAGCAGTTCTTC.

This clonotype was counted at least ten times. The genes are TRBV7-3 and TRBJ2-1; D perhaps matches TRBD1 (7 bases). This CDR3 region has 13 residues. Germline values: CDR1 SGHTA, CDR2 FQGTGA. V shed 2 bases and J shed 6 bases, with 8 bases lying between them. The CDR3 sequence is CASSLQGGNEQFF. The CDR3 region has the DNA TGTGCCAGCAGCTTACAGGGGGGCAATGAGCAGTTCTTC. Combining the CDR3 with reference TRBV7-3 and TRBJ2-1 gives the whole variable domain GAGVSQTPSNKVTEKGKYVELRCDPISGHTALYWYRQSLGQGPEFLIYFQGTGAADDSGLPNDRFFAVRPEGSVSTLKIQRTERGDSAVYLCASSLQGGNEQFFGPGTRLTVL.

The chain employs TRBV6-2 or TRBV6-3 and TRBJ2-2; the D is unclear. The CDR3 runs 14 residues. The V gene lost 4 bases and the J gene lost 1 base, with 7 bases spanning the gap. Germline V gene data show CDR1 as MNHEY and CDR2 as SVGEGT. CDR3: CASSFVGNTGELFF. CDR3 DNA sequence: TGTGCCAGCAGTTTCGTGGGGAACACCGGGGAGCTGTTTTTT.

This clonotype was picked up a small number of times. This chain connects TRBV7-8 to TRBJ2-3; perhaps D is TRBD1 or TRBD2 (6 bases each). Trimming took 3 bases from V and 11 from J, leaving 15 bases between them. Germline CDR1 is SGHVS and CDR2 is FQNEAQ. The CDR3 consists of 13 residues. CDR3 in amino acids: CASSFTGAIRQYF. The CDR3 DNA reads TGTGCCAGCAGCTTCACGGGGGCCATTAGGCAGTATTTT.

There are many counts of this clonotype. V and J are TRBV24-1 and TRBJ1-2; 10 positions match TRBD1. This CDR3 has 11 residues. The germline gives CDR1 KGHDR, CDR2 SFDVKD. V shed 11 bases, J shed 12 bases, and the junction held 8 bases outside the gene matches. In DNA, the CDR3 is TGTGCCAAACCGGGACAGGGGTATGACACCTTC. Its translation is CAKPGQGYDTF.